What follows are 12 T cell receptor beta chains derived from one specimen sequenced in a study of T cell responses to AZD1222 COVID-19 vaccine. The repertoire was sequenced with immunoSEQ multiplex PCR; TCRdb's copy has only in-frame clones and lacks some. The top ten hold approximately 1.8% of the sample, which has 140,000 or so clones, roughly nine tenths seen once. The specimen was peripheral blood, collected 28 days after the second AZD1222 dose. The receptor source for this set is an adult who received the AZD1222 COVID-19 vaccine.

The rearrangement links TRBV5-1 to TRBJ1-1; 8 positions match TRBD1. The V gene's germline CDR1 is SGHRS and CDR2 YFSETQ. The CDR3 totals 15 residues. Germline trimming cut 0 bases from V and 2 bases from J; bases unmatched to any gene: 3. This chain's CDR3 is CASSLGQGLNTEAFF. The CDR3 nucleotides are TGCGCCAGCAGCTTGGGACAGGGGTTAAACACTGAAGCTTTCTTT.

The gene calls are TRBV24-1 and TRBJ2-1, with 9 positions matching TRBD2. This CDR3 is 17 amino acids long. V dropped 3 bases and J dropped 9; count of bases not matched to a gene: 14. CDR1 is KGHDR and CDR2 is SFDVKD in the germline V gene. In DNA form, the CDR3 reads TGTGCCACCAGTGATGTTTGGGTCGGCGGGAGGGAGGCTGAGCAGTTCTTC. Translating gives CATSDVWVGGREAEQFF.

This clone was seen a handful of times. The rearrangement uses TRBV7-9 and TRBJ2-7, with D possibly matching TRBD1 (6 bases). The CDR3 runs 15 residues. With 3 bases removed from V and 4 bases from J, the gap between germline ends came to 16 bases. Germline CDR1 and CDR2: SEHNR and FQNEAQ (reference sequence). DNA of the CDR3: TGTGCCAGCAGCTTCATCCCAGAGGGGGTTTACGAGCAGTACTTC. Translating it yields CASSFIPEGVYEQYF.

The J gene is TRBJ1-4, the V gene TRBV11-2; 8 bases map to TRBD1. The CDR3 has 14 residues. Germline CDR1 and CDR2: SGHAT and FQNNGV. After removal of 5 bases from V and 7 bases from J, the junction contained 6 bases not matched to a gene. The CDR3 sequence is CASSQGAIGEKLFF. CDR3 DNA: TGTGCCAGCAGCCAGGGGGCTATTGGTGAAAAACTGTTTTTT. Full variable domain (rest looked up from reference TRBV11-2 and TRBJ1-4): EAGVAQSPRYKIIEKRQSVAFWCNPISGHATLYWYQQILGQGPKLLIQFQNNGVVDDSQLPKDRFSAERLKGVDSTLKIQPAKLEDSAVYLCASSQGAIGEKLFFGSGTQLSVL.

The chain is built from TRBV5-1 and TRBJ2-7; either TRBD1 or TRBD2 may supply D (6 bases each). Germline CDR1 SGHRS, CDR2 YFSETQ. V was clipped by 6 bases and J by 5 bases, with 18 bases between them. The CDR3 has 14 amino acids. In DNA, the CDR3 is TGCGCCAGCACCTTAAGGGGGGTTGGCGACGAGCAGTACTTC. This translates into CASTLRGVGDEQYF.

The genes are TRBV28 and TRBJ2-2, with D unclear. Trimming left V 2 bases short and J 7 bases short, with 2 bases between. Germline CDR1 reads MDHEN; CDR2 reads SYDVKM. The CDR3 is 11 residues long. DNA of the CDR3: TGTGCCAGCAGTTTAATCGGGGAGCTGTTTTTT. This gives the protein CASSLIGELFF.

The chain employs TRBV19 and TRBJ1-1; D may be TRBD1 (6 bases). V lost 7 bases to trimming and J lost 3 bases, with 15 bases between them. The CDR3 runs to 14 residues. Germline V gene sequence: CDR1 LNHDA, CDR2 SQIVND (reference sequence). The DNA for the CDR3 is TGTGCCAGTACTTCTCGGACAGCATACACTGAAGCTTTCTTT. Its translation: CASTSRTAYTEAFF. Variable domain in full (rest from reference TRBV19 and TRBJ1-1): DGGITQSPKYLFRKEGQNVTLSCEQNLNHDAMYWYRQDPGQGLRLIYYSQIVNDFQKGDIAEGYSVSREKKESFPLTVTSAQKNPTAFYLCASTSRTAYTEAFFGQGTRLTVV.

The chain is built from TRBV10-2 and TRBJ2-6, with a possible D match to TRBD1 (5 bases). Trimming stripped 3 bases from V and 4 bases from J, with 10 bases between. The CDR3 length is 15 residues. CDR1 and CDR2 (germline): WSHSY, SAAADI. CDR3 in amino acids: CASSDRGGGANVLTF. CDR3 sequence (DNA): TGCGCCAGCAGTGATAGGGGTGGCGGGGCCAACGTCCTGACTTTC.

This clone has only a few counts. The V call is TRBV5-1, the J call TRBJ2-1, with TRBD2 matching 10 bases. The CDR3 consists of 17 residues. V shed 4 bases and J 1 base; nucleotides not matched to a gene: 8. Per germline, CDR1 SGHRS and CDR2 YFSETQ. This CDR3 is CASSPGTSALSYNEQFF. The CDR3 region has the DNA TGCGCCAGCAGCCCCGGGACTAGCGCATTATCCTACAATGAGCAGTTCTTC.

The gene calls are TRBV19 and TRBJ1-1; D is possibly TRBD1 (5 bases). The CDR3 runs 15 residues. Germline V CDR1 and CDR2: LNHDA, SQIVND (reference sequence). V was pared by 6 bases and J by 3 bases, with 17 bases between. CDR3 bases: TGTGCCAGTAGCCCCCTTCAGGGAGGGTACACTGAAGCTTTCTTT. Its protein is CASSPLQGGYTEAFF.

The rearrangement links TRBV24-1 to TRBJ2-7; 11 bases fit TRBD1. The CDR3 runs 15 residues. Germline V gene lookup returns CDR1 KGHDR and CDR2 SFDVKD. V lost 3 bases to trimming and J lost 4 bases; unmatched junction nucleotides: 4. The CDR3 DNA follows: TGTGCCACCAGTGATCCAGGACAGGGGGCATACGAGCAGTACTTC. Translating gives CATSDPGQGAYEQYF.

In its sample, this clone was seen once. V gene TRBV6-6 combines with J gene TRBJ1-6, with D possibly TRBD1 on 6 matching bases. This CDR3 has 13 residues. Germline V gene data show CDR1 as MNHNY and CDR2 as SVGAGI (reference sequence). V was trimmed by 8 bases and J by 7 bases, leaving 12 bases between them. The CDR3 loop is CASAETGNSPLHF. As DNA, the CDR3 is TGTGCCAGCGCCGAGACAGGCAATTCACCCCTCCACTTT.